The 16 T cell receptor beta chains given below trace back to one sample, sequenced in a study of T cell repertoires in cytomegalovirus infection. No antigen is known for these receptors. TCRdb fed the reads into MiXCR, producing one record per CDR3 protein. The sample gives about 920,000 distinct CDR3 sequences, less than 35% of which show up once; over 12% is in the top ten. Here the sequenced sample was cultured CD8+ T cells from PBMCs, taken from culture after CMV antigen stimulation. The source of these receptors is a human donor in good health (CMV status not recorded). Some clones in this sample may be carry-over from other donors' samples.

The J gene is TRBJ2-5, the V gene TRBV7-9, with a weak D call TRBD2 (7 bases). Germline loops: CDR1 SEHNR, CDR2 FQNEAQ (reference sequence). The ends were cut back, 5 bases at V and 3 bases at J, with 19 bases in the middle. The length of the CDR3 is 16 residues. CDR3 residues: CASSTNRAGDKETQYF. In nucleotides, the CDR3 is TGTGCCAGCAGCACCAACAGGGCGGGGGACAAAGAGACCCAGTACTTC. The full variable domain, its missing parts supplied by reference TRBV7-9 and TRBJ2-5, is DTGVSQNPRHKITKRGQNVTFRCDPISEHNRLYWYRQTLGQGPEFLTYFQNEAQLEKSRLLSDRFSAERPKGSFSTLEIQRTEQGDSAMYLCASSTNRAGDKETQYFGPGTRLLVL.

V and J are TRBV7-9 and TRBJ1-1, with TRBD1 identical over 10 bases. Germline trimming cut 3 bases from V and 4 bases from J; bases unmatched to any gene: 5. The CDR3 contains 15 residues. Germline values: CDR1 SEHNR, CDR2 FQNEAQ (reference sequence). CDR3: CASSFNDRGLTEAFF. DNA of the CDR3: TGTGCCAGCAGCTTTAACGACAGGGGGCTCACTGAAGCTTTCTTT. The entire variable domain, with the rest obtained from reference TRBV7-9 and TRBJ1-1, is as follows: DTGVSQNPRHKITKRGQNVTFRCDPISEHNRLYWYRQTLGQGPEFLTYFQNEAQLEKSRLLSDRFSAERPKGSFSTLEIQRTEQGDSAMYLCASSFNDRGLTEAFFGQGTRLTVV.

This clonotype showed up many times. V gene TRBV7-2 combines with J gene TRBJ2-7, with D possibly TRBD2 on 6 matching bases. The ends were cut back, 7 bases at V and 0 bases at J, with 13 bases in the middle. This CDR3 spans 14 amino acids. The germline V gene has CDR1 SGHTA and CDR2 FQGNSA. CDR3 DNA: TGTGCCAGCACCCCTGACGGGGGCTCCTACGAGCAGTACTTC. This codes for CASTPDGGSYEQYF.

This chain links TRBV19 with TRBJ2-7, with D tentatively TRBD1 or TRBD2 (5 bases each). The CDR3 length is 15 residues. V shed 3 bases and J shed 6 bases, with 18 bases lying between them. Germline CDR1 reads LNHDA; CDR2 reads SQIVND (reference sequence). CDR3 nucleotides: TGTGCCAGTAGTATCTCAGTATGGGGGAACAGCGAGCAGTACTTC. It specifies CASSISVWGNSEQYF. Filled out from reference TRBV19 and TRBJ2-7, the complete variable domain reads DGGITQSPKYLFRKEGQNVTLSCEQNLNHDAMYWYRQDPGQGLRLIYYSQIVNDFQKGDIAEGYSVSREKKESFPLTVTSAQKNPTAFYLCASSISVWGNSEQYFGPGTRLTVT.

The V and J genes are TRBV6-8 and TRBJ2-7, with TRBD2 matching 7 bases. This CDR3 spans 13 amino acids. Germline CDR1 is MNHGY and CDR2 is SAAAGT. After removal of 10 bases from V and 3 bases from J, the junction contained 9 bases not matched to a gene. CDR3 sequence: CATKREGYYEQYV. In nucleotides, the CDR3 is TGTGCCACCAAGAGGGAGGGGTACTACGAGCAGTACGTC.

This clonotype was detected a few times. The DNA for the CDR3 is TGTGCCAGCAGCTTTCCACAGGGGGCGGTTGGCGAGCAGTACTTC. This gives the protein CASSFPQGAVGEQYF. J is TRBJ2-7 and V is TRBV7-8, with 9 bases aligning to TRBD1. From germline, CDR1 is SGHVS and CDR2 FQNEAQ. CDR3 size: 15 residues. V was pared by 3 bases and J by 6 bases, with 9 bases of the junction left unmatched.

This clonotype turned up a few times. This rearrangement joins TRBV24-1 to TRBJ2-3; no definite D call. The CDR3 contains 14 residues. CDR1 and CDR2 (germline): KGHDR, SFDVKD. V was pared by 4 bases and J by 3 bases, with 10 bases between. DNA of the CDR3: TGTGCCACCAGTGAGCCTGTAAGAACAGATACGCAGTATTTT. It translates to CATSEPVRTDTQYF.

The chain is built from TRBV2 and TRBJ2-4; TRBD1 agrees at 12 bases. CDR1 SNHLY and CDR2 FYNNEI come from the germline V gene. The CDR3 totals 19 residues. V lost 5 bases and J lost 1; bases outside the gene matches: 12. The CDR3 loop is CASSQVPGQGAVAKNIQYF. CDR3 nucleotide sequence: TGTGCCAGCAGTCAAGTCCCGGGACAGGGGGCGGTGGCCAAAAACATTCAGTACTTC.

V is TRBV2 and J is TRBJ2-3; TRBD2 matches at 13 bases. CDR1 is SNHLY, CDR2 FYNNEI, per germline. Germline trimming cut 1 base from V and 11 bases from J; bases unmatched to any gene: 9. CDR3 length: 16 residues. CDR3: CASSEDFTSGGGVQYF. The CDR3 DNA reads as TGTGCCAGCAGTGAAGATTTTACTAGCGGGGGGGGTGTGCAGTATTTT.

In its sample, this clonotype was seen many times. The chain recombines TRBV7-9 with TRBJ1-2, with D unresolved. Trimming took 5 bases from V and 3 from J, leaving 10 bases between them. The germline gives CDR1 SEHNR, CDR2 FQNEAQ (reference sequence). The CDR3 contains 13 residues. The DNA of the CDR3 is TGTGCCAGCAGCCTACTTGTACACTATGGCTACACCTTC. It encodes CASSLLVHYGYTF.

In its sample, this clonotype was seen a few times. The chain combines TRBV2 with TRBJ2-7; the D call may be TRBD1 or TRBD2 (5 bases each). V was pared by 7 bases and J by 3 bases, with 16 bases between. The CDR3 sequence is 14 residues long. CDR1 is SNHLY, CDR2 FYNNEI, per germline. The CDR3 here is CASIGDASNYEQYV. The CDR3 DNA reads as TGTGCCAGCATTGGGGACGCTTCTAACTACGAGCAGTACGTC.

The genes are TRBV12-3 or TRBV12-4 and TRBJ2-7, with D unresolved. The CDR3 loop spans 17 amino acids. V was cut by 2 bases and J by 0 bases, with 17 bases left in between. The CDR3 spells CASSLFLTEAGSYEQYV. In nucleotides, the CDR3 is TGTGCCAGCAGTTTATTTTTGACTGAGGCTGGCTCCTACGAGCAGTACGTC.

The chain links TRBV6-6 to TRBJ1-2, with a possible D match to TRBD1 (5 bases). Germline CDR1 is MNHNY and CDR2 is SVGAGI (reference sequence). The V end was cut by 7 bases, the J end by 7 bases, with 13 bases between. This CDR3 spans 12 amino acids. The CDR3 DNA sequence: TGTGCCAGCAACGACCGAGGGGTTGGCTACACCTTC. As protein: CASNDRGVGYTF.

About this clonotype: A much larger clone lies one base from this, so it may be a read error. The chain employs TRBV7-4 and TRBJ2-3; no clear D gene. The CDR3 runs to 11 residues. Germline CDR1 reads SGHVT; CDR2 reads SQSDAQ. The DNA for the CDR3 is TGTGTCAGCAGCTTTAATATGGGTTATAATTTT. Protein sequence: CVSSFNMGYNF.

This chain joins TRBV29-1 and TRBJ2-3; 10 bases map to TRBD2. The CDR3 covers 16 residues. Germline V lookup: CDR1 SQVTM, CDR2 ANQGSEA. Trimming removed 0 bases from V and 5 bases from J; junction bases left unmatched: 8. The CDR3 sequence: CSVEDRLAGVEDTQYF. CDR3 nucleotides: TGCAGCGTTGAAGATCGGCTAGCGGGGGTCGAAGATACGCAGTATTTT.

This clonotype was counted only a few times. The chain joins TRBV6-6 to TRBJ2-2; D not certain. Germline loops: CDR1 MNHNY, CDR2 SVGAGI (reference sequence). This CDR3 spans 15 amino acids. Trimming pared 7 bases from V and 0 bases from J, leaving 12 bases between. CDR3 region: CASTWVVANTGELFF. CDR3 DNA sequence: TGTGCCAGCACCTGGGTAGTCGCGAACACCGGGGAGCTGTTTTTT.